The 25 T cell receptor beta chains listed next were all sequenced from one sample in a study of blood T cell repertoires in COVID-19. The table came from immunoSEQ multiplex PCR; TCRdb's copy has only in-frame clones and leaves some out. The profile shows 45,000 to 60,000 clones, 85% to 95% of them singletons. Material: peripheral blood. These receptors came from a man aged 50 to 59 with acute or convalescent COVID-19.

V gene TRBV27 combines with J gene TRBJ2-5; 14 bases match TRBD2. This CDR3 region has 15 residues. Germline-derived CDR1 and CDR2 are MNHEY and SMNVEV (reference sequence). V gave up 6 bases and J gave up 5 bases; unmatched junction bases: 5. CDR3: CASSKGTSGSETQYF. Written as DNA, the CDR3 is TGTGCCAGCAGCAAAGGGACTAGCGGGAGTGAGACCCAGTACTTC.

CDR3 amino acids: CASTSSTDTQYF. As DNA, the CDR3 is TGTGCCAGCACTAGCTCAACAGATACGCAGTATTTT. This chain joins TRBV12-3 or TRBV12-4 and TRBJ2-3, with D perhaps TRBD2 (5 bases). The CDR3 runs to 12 residues. V dropped 7 bases and J dropped 3 bases, with 8 bases sitting between them.

DNA for the CDR3: TGTGCCAGTAGGGACTGGGACACCTCCTACGAGCAGTACTTC. The encoded protein is CASRDWDTSYEQYF. This rearrangement joins TRBV19 to TRBJ2-7, with D tentatively TRBD1 (6 bases). Germline CDR1 is LNHDA and CDR2 is SQIVND (reference sequence). This CDR3 region has 14 residues. Trimming removed 6 bases at V and 0 bases at J, with 12 bases between.

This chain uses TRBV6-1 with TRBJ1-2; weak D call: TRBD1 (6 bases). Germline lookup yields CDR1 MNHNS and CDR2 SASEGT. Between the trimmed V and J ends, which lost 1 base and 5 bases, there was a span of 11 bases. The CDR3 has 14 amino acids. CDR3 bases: TGTGCCAGCAGTGAAGGTCCAAGGGGGTATGGCTACACCTTC. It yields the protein CASSEGPRGYGYTF.

The CDR3 here is CASSLQLSEQFF. The CDR3 nucleotides are TGTGCCAGCAGTTTACAGCTAAGTGAGCAGTTCTTC. This sequence joins TRBV2 and TRBJ2-1; D is unclear. This CDR3 has 12 residues. Germline V gene sequence: CDR1 SNHLY, CDR2 FYNNEI. Trimming removed 5 bases at V and 9 bases at J, with 11 bases between. The entire variable domain, with the rest obtained from reference TRBV2 and TRBJ2-1, is as follows: EPEVTQTPSHQVTQMGQEVILRCVPISNHLYFYWYRQILGQKVEFLVSFYNNEISEKSEIFDDQFSVERPDGSNFTLKIRSTKLEDSAMYFCASSLQLSEQFFGPGTRLTVL.

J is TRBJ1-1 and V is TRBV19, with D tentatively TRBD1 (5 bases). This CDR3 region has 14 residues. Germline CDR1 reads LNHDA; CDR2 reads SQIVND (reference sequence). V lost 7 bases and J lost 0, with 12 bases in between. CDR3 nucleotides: TGTGCCAGTAAACAGGCCGGCGTGAACACTGAAGCTTTCTTT. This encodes CASKQAGVNTEAFF.

The DNA for the CDR3 is TGTGCCAGTAGTCGGGTGCAGCCTAGCAATCAGCCCCAGCATTTT. Translated, it gives CASSRVQPSNQPQHF. This chain connects TRBV19 to TRBJ1-5; D uncertain. Germline lookup yields CDR1 LNHDA and CDR2 SQIVND (reference sequence). V lost 5 bases and J 0 bases, leaving 11 bases between the germline ends. The CDR3 covers 15 residues.

CDR3 DNA: TGTGCCAGCAGCTTAGGAGCGGTTCTATCTTACGAGCAGTACTTC. It translates to CASSLGAVLSYEQYF. V is TRBV7-8 and J is TRBJ2-7; D may be TRBD2 (5 bases). The CDR3 has 15 residues. Germline CDR1 is SGHVS and CDR2 is FQNEAQ. V gave up 1 base and J gave up 4 bases, with 14 bases separating them. Combining the CDR3 with reference TRBV7-8 and TRBJ2-7 gives the whole variable domain GAGVSQSPRYKVAKRGQDVALRCDPISGHVSLFWYQQALGQGPEFLTYFQNEAQLDKSGLPSDRFFAERPEGSVSTLKIQRTQQEDSAVYLCASSLGAVLSYEQYFGPGTRLTVT.

As DNA, the CDR3 is TGTGCCAGCAGCCAATTGGGGGCCGGCACAGATACGCAGTATTTT. This codes for CASSQLGAGTDTQYF. J is TRBJ2-3 and V is TRBV16, with D possibly matching TRBD1 (6 bases). CDR3 size: 15 residues. Trimming shortened V by 1 base and J by 1 base, and 9 bases separated the two germline ends. CDR1 is KGHSY, CDR2 FQNENV, per germline.

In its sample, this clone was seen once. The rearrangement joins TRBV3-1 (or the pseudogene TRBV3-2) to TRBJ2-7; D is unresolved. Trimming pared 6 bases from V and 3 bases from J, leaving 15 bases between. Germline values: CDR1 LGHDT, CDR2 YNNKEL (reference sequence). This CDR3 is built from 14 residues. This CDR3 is CASRPPGSNYEQYF. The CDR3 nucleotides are TGTGCCAGCAGGCCTCCGGGTTCCAACTACGAGCAGTACTTC.

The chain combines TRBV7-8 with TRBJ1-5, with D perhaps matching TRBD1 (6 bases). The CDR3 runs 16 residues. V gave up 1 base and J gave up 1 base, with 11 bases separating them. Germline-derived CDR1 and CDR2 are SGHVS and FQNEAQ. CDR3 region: CASSLVGRGSNQPQHF. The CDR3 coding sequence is TGTGCCAGCAGCTTAGTTGGGAGGGGGAGCAATCAGCCCCAGCATTTT.

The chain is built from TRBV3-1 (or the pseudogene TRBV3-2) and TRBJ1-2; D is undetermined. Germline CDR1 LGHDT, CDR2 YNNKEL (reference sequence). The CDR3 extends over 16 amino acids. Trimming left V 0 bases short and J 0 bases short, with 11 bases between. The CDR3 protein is CASSQDLRGSNYGYTF. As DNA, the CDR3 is TGTGCCAGCAGCCAAGATCTTCGCGGATCTAACTATGGCTACACCTTC.

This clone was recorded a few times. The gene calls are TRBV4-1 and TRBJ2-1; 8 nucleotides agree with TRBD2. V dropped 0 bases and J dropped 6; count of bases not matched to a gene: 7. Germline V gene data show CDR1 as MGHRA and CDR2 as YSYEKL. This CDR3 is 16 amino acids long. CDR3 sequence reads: CASSQDFGTRVNEQFF. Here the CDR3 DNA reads TGCGCCAGCAGCCAAGATTTTGGGACTAGGGTCAATGAGCAGTTCTTC.

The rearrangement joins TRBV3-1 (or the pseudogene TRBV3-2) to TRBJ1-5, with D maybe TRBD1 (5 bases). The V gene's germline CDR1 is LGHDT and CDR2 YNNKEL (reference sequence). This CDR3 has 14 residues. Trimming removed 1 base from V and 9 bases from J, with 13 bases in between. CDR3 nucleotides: TGTGCCAGCAGCCAAGGAGCGGGGCGGGGGCCCCAGCATTTT. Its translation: CASSQGAGRGPQHF.

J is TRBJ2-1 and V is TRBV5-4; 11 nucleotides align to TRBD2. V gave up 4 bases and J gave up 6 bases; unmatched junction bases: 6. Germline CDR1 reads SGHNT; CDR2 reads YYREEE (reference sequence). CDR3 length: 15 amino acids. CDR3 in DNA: TGTGCCAGCAGCCCGACTAGCGGGATAGGCAATGAGCAGTTCTTC. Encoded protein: CASSPTSGIGNEQFF.

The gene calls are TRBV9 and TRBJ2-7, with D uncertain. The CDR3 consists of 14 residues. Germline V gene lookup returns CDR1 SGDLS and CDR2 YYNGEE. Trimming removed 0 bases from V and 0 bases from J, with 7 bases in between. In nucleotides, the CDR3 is TGTGCCAGCAGCGTAGGTGTCAGCTCCTACGAGCAGTACTTC. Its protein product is CASSVGVSSYEQYF.

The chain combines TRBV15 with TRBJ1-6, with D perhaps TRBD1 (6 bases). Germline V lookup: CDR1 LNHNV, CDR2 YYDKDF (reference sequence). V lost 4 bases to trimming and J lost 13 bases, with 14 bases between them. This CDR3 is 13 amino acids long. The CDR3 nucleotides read TGTGCCACCAGCACCGGGACATTTCAGCCCCTCCACTTT. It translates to CATSTGTFQPLHF.

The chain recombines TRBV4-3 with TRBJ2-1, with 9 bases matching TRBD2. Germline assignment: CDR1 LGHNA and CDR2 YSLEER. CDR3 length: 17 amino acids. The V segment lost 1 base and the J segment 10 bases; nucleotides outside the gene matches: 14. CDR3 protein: CASSQGQTSGTGGEQFF. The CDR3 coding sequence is TGCGCCAGCAGCCAAGGGCAGACTAGCGGTACGGGAGGGGAGCAGTTCTTC.

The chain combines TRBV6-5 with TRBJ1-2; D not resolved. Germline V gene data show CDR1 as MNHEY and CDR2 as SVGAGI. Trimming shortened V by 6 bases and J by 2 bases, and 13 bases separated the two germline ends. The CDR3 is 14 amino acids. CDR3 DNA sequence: TGTGCCAGCAGGGAGGAAGGGAACAACTATGGCTACACCTTC. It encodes CASREEGNNYGYTF.

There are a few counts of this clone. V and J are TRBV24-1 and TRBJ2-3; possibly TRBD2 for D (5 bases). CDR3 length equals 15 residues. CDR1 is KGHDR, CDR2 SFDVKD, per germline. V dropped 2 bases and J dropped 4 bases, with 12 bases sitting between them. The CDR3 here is CATSDSDGLSDTQYF. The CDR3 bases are TGTGCCACCAGTGATTCCGACGGACTTTCAGATACGCAGTATTTT.

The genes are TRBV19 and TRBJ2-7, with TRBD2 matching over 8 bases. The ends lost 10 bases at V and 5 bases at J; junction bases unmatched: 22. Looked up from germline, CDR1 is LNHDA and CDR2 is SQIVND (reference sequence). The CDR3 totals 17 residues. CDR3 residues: CATSTKVLAVPGDEQYF. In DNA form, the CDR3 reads TGTGCCACCTCGACAAAGGTACTAGCGGTCCCTGGGGACGAGCAGTACTTC.

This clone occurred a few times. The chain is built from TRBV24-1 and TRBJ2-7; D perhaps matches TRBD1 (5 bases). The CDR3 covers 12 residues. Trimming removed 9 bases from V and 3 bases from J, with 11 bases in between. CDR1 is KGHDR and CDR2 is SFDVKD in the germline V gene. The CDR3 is CATERQYYEQYF. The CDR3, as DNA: TGTGCCACCGAACGACAGTACTACGAGCAGTACTTC.

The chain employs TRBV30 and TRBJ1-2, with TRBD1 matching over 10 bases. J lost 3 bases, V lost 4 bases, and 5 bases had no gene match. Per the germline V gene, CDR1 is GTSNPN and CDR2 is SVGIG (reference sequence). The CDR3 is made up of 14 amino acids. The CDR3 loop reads CAWKDRGAYYGYTF. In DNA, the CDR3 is TGTGCCTGGAAGGACAGGGGGGCCTACTATGGCTACACCTTC.

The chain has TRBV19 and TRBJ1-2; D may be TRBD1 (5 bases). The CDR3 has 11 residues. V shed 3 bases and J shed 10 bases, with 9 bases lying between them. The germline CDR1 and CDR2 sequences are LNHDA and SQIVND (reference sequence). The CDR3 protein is CASSMGLYYTF. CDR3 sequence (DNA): TGTGCCAGTAGTATGGGACTATACTACACCTTC.

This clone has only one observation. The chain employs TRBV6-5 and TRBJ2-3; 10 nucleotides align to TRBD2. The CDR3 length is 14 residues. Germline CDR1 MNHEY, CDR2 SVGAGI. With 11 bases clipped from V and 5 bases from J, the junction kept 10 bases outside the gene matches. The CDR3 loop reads CAAASSGRRDTQYF. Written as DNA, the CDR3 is TGTGCCGCCGCCTCTAGCGGGAGACGAGATACGCAGTATTTT.